These T cell receptor beta chains were read from a single sample in a study of blood T cell repertoires in COVID-19. Here immunoSEQ multiplex PCR was the method, and the copy in TCRdb shows in-frame clones only, minus some. The table includes 13,000 to 15,000 clones, 75% to 90% detected once. Sequencing was performed on peripheral blood. These receptor sequences come from a human donor in a cohort sampled during active COVID-19. CDR3s include the opening cysteine and the closing phenylalanine or tryptophan. Each record gives: V gene, D gene, clone size, J gene, CDR3 DNA, CDR3 protein. D genes are given only for firm matches. A row's size may be missing; if present it is once, few, many or a size class.

V gene: TRBV6-5
D gene: TRBD1
clone size: NA
J gene: TRBJ1-2
CDR3 DNA: TGTGCCAGCAGCCTGGGACAGGGAGTCACCTTC
CDR3 protein: CASSLGQGVTF

V gene: TRBV3-1/TRBV3-2
D gene: TRBD2
clone size: NA
J gene: TRBJ2-7
CDR3 DNA: TGTGCCAGCAGCTTTGGTCGGGGGGGAACCTACGAGCAGTACTTC
CDR3 protein: CASSFGRGGTYEQYF

V gene: TRBV5-1
D gene: TRBD2
clone size: NA
J gene: TRBJ2-3
CDR3 DNA: TGCGCCAGCAGCCGACTAGCGGGAGGGGGTTCCACAGATACGCAGTATTTT
CDR3 protein: CASSRLAGGGSTDTQYF

V gene: TRBV4-2
D gene: TRBD1
clone size: NA
J gene: TRBJ1-1
CDR3 DNA: TGTGCCAGCAGCCAAGATCATGGCAGGGGGTTGACTGAAGCTTTCTTT
CDR3 protein: CASSQDHGRGLTEAFF

V gene: TRBV7-9
D gene: TRBD1
clone size: NA
J gene: TRBJ1-4
CDR3 DNA: TGTGCCAGCAGCCTTTCAGGGGGCTATAATGAAAAACTGTTTTTT
CDR3 protein: CASSLSGGYNEKLFF

V gene: TRBV6-5
D gene: NA
clone size: NA
J gene: TRBJ1-3
CDR3 DNA: TGTGCCAGCAGGGTGACAGTTTCGCCTGGAAACACCATATATTTT
CDR3 protein: CASRVTVSPGNTIYF

V gene: TRBV6-5
D gene: NA
clone size: NA
J gene: TRBJ1-2
CDR3 DNA: TGTGCCAGCAGAACCGGACAGAATCTCTATGGCTACACCTTC
CDR3 protein: CASRTGQNLYGYTF

V gene: TRBV3-1/TRBV3-2
D gene: NA
clone size: NA
J gene: TRBJ1-2
CDR3 DNA: TGTGCCAGCAGCCGCCAATCCGGAGGGGAGGGCTACACCTTC
CDR3 protein: CASSRQSGGEGYTF

V gene: TRBV19
D gene: NA
clone size: NA
J gene: TRBJ1-5
CDR3 DNA: TGTGCCAGTAGTATGGGCCCGGGGGGGACCCAGCCCCAGCATTTT
CDR3 protein: CASSMGPGGTQPQHF

V gene: TRBV5-1
D gene: NA
clone size: NA
J gene: TRBJ2-7
CDR3 DNA: TGCGCCAGCAGCCCCGGTTACGAGCAGTACTTC
CDR3 protein: CASSPGYEQYF

V gene: TRBV11-2
D gene: TRBD1
clone size: once
J gene: TRBJ2-1
CDR3 DNA: TGTGCCAGCAGCTTAGATCTCGGGACAGGGGACAATGAGCAGTTCTTC
CDR3 protein: CASSLDLGTGDNEQFF

V gene: TRBV5-1
D gene: TRBD1
clone size: NA
J gene: TRBJ1-2
CDR3 DNA: TGCGCCAGCAGCGGACAGGGGACGGGTGGCTACACCTTC
CDR3 protein: CASSGQGTGGYTF

V gene: TRBV3-1/TRBV3-2
D gene: TRBD2
clone size: NA
J gene: TRBJ2-7
CDR3 DNA: TGTGCCAGCAGCCAGGCTAGCGGGGGCTCCTACGAGCAGTACTTC
CDR3 protein: CASSQASGGSYEQYF

V gene: TRBV5-1
D gene: NA
clone size: few
J gene: TRBJ1-2
CDR3 DNA: TGCGCCAGCAGCTTGGGGGACACAGCGGACTATGGCTACACCTTC
CDR3 protein: CASSLGDTADYGYTF

V gene: TRBV2
D gene: TRBD2
clone size: NA
J gene: TRBJ2-7
CDR3 DNA: TGTGCCAGCATCGGGGGGGCCGGTGACGAGCAGTACTTC
CDR3 protein: CASIGGAGDEQYF

V gene: TRBV18
D gene: TRBD1
clone size: NA
J gene: TRBJ2-1
CDR3 DNA: TGTGCCAGCTCAGCGACCGGGACAGGGCCCAATGAGCAGTTCTTC
CDR3 protein: CASSATGTGPNEQFF

V gene: TRBV12-3/TRBV12-4
D gene: NA
clone size: NA
J gene: TRBJ2-3
CDR3 DNA: TGTGCCAGCAGAACTGATACGCAGTATTTT
CDR3 protein: CASRTDTQYF

V gene: TRBV5-1
D gene: NA
clone size: NA
J gene: TRBJ2-1
CDR3 DNA: TGCGCCAGCAGCTTCGCCCAGGGGTGGAATGAGCAGTTCTTC
CDR3 protein: CASSFAQGWNEQFF

V gene: TRBV7-9
D gene: NA
clone size: NA
J gene: TRBJ1-1
CDR3 DNA: TGTGCCAGCAGCTTAGCCCGTGCTGAAGCTTTCTTT
CDR3 protein: CASSLARAEAFF

V gene: TRBV5-1
D gene: NA
clone size: NA
J gene: TRBJ2-5
CDR3 DNA: TGCGCCAGCAGCGTCAGGGGTATGGAGGAGACCCAGTACTTC
CDR3 protein: CASSVRGMEETQYF

V gene: TRBV6-5
D gene: NA
clone size: NA
J gene: TRBJ1-5
CDR3 DNA: TGTGCCAGCAGAACTGGGCCAGGGGGCAATCAGCCCCAGCATTTT
CDR3 protein: CASRTGPGGNQPQHF

V gene: TRBV5-1
D gene: TRBD1
clone size: NA
J gene: TRBJ1-2
CDR3 DNA: TGCGCCAGCAGCCGAGACAGGGTTTATGGCTACACCTTC
CDR3 protein: CASSRDRVYGYTF

V gene: TRBV5-6
D gene: NA
clone size: NA
J gene: TRBJ2-3
CDR3 DNA: TGTGCCAGCAGCTTGGTGGGGGGAGATACGCAGTATTTT
CDR3 protein: CASSLVGGDTQYF

V gene: TRBV5-1
D gene: TRBD1
clone size: NA
J gene: TRBJ2-1
CDR3 DNA: TGCGCCAGCAGCCCGGGACAGTACAATGAGCAGTTCTTC
CDR3 protein: CASSPGQYNEQFF

V gene: TRBV5-6
D gene: NA
clone size: NA
J gene: TRBJ2-5
CDR3 DNA: TGTGCCAGCAGCTTAGACCCAGGGACTCCCGAAGGGACCCAGTACTTC
CDR3 protein: CASSLDPGTPEGTQYF

V gene: TRBV12-3/TRBV12-4
D gene: TRBD2
clone size: NA
J gene: TRBJ2-4
CDR3 DNA: TGTGCCAGCAGTTTCAACAGCGGGGGGAAGTACTTC
CDR3 protein: CASSFNSGGKYF

V gene: TRBV27
D gene: NA
clone size: NA
J gene: TRBJ2-1
CDR3 DNA: TGTGCCAGCAGTTTAGAGGCGAGCTCCTACAATGAGCAGTTCTTC
CDR3 protein: CASSLEASSYNEQFF

V gene: TRBV5-1
D gene: TRBD2
clone size: NA
J gene: TRBJ2-5
CDR3 DNA: TGCGCCAGCAGCTTGGGACTAGCGGGAGGGATGGAAGAGACCCAGTACTTC
CDR3 protein: CASSLGLAGGMEETQYF

V gene: TRBV5-4
D gene: TRBD2
clone size: NA
J gene: TRBJ2-2
CDR3 DNA: TGTGCCAGCAGCTCTGAGGTGACTAGCGGGTCCGGGGAGCTGTTTTTT
CDR3 protein: CASSSEVTSGSGELFF

V gene: TRBV3-1/TRBV3-2
D gene: NA
clone size: NA
J gene: TRBJ1-6
CDR3 DNA: TGTGCCAGCAGCCGAGCGGGACCTAATTCACCCCTCCACTTT
CDR3 protein: CASSRAGPNSPLHF

V gene: TRBV7-2
D gene: TRBD2
clone size: NA
J gene: TRBJ2-5
CDR3 DNA: TGTGCCAGCAGCTTACGGATGCGGGGGGGGTTTCAAGAGACCCAGTACTTC
CDR3 protein: CASSLRMRGGFQETQYF

V gene: TRBV7-9
D gene: NA
clone size: NA
J gene: TRBJ1-3
CDR3 DNA: TGTGCCAGCAGCCTTTCTGGAAACACCATATATTTT
CDR3 protein: CASSLSGNTIYF

V gene: TRBV5-8
D gene: NA
clone size: NA
J gene: TRBJ2-6
CDR3 DNA: TGTGCCAGCAGCTTGGGGGAGCTCAACGTCCTGACTTTC
CDR3 protein: CASSLGELNVLTF

V gene: TRBV6-5
D gene: NA
clone size: NA
J gene: TRBJ1-4
CDR3 DNA: TGTGCCAGCAGACAGAATGAAAAACTGTTTTTT
CDR3 protein: CASRQNEKLFF

V gene: TRBV7-3
D gene: NA
clone size: hyperexpanded
J gene: TRBJ2-1
CDR3 DNA: TGTGCCAGCAGCTTAACGGCTAGAGGCAATGAGCAGTTCTTC
CDR3 protein: CASSLTARGNEQFF